The 3 T cell receptor beta chains below were found in one sample sequenced in a study of T cells in Graves' hyperthyroidism and ophthalmopathy. Amplified TCR beta CDR3 regions came from RNA transcripts. The TCR CDR3 was amplified in a first-round RT-PCR using the HTBI primer set. TCRdb called the multiplex PCR reads again in MiXCR, with one record for every CDR3 protein. This table holds 250,000 to 300,000 distinct CDR3 sequences, less than 15% found once. The source material was blood. Every receptor here comes from a woman younger than 45 with Graves' hyperthyroidism that later progressed to Graves' ophthalmopathy.

The chain carries TRBV7-2 and TRBJ2-1; 8 bases map to TRBD2. The germline CDR1 and CDR2 sequences are SGHTA and FQGNSA. J was trimmed by 7 bases and V by 5 bases; bases with no gene match: 10. There are 15 residues in the CDR3. CDR3 in amino acids: CASSPTSASENEQFF. The DNA for the CDR3 is TGTGCCAGCAGCCCGACTAGCGCGAGCGAGAATGAGCAGTTCTTC.

This clonotype has at least ten counts. J is TRBJ2-7 and V is TRBV29-1; TRBD1 aligns across 7 bases. The germline CDR1 and CDR2 sequences are SQVTM and ANQGSEA. This CDR3 comprises 12 residues. Germline trimming cut 7 bases from V and 5 bases from J; bases unmatched to any gene: 8. CDR3 in amino acids: CSAQGSTHEQYF. CDR3 in DNA: TGCAGCGCACAGGGGTCCACCCACGAGCAGTACTTC.

There are many counts of this clonotype. The chain links TRBV20-1 to TRBJ2-5; D gene uncertain. V was cut by 5 bases and J by 1 base, with 11 bases left in between. This CDR3 spans 13 amino acids. The germline gives CDR1 DFQATT, CDR2 SNEGSKA (reference sequence). CDR3 amino acids: CSAPTPIQETQYF. For the CDR3, the DNA is TGCAGTGCTCCCACACCGATCCAAGAGACCCAGTACTTC.